The 18 T cell receptor beta chains listed next were all sequenced from one sample in a study of blood T cell repertoires in COVID-19. TCRdb's copy holds only in-frame clones and misses some; the assay was immunoSEQ multiplex PCR. The data contain approximately 180,000 clones, about 87% of them singletons. Sequenced: peripheral blood. Every receptor here comes from a woman aged 70-85 years with COVID-19, enrolled during active disease.

The chain joins TRBV6-5 to TRBJ2-1; the D gene is possibly TRBD1 (6 bases). Germline loops: CDR1 MNHEY, CDR2 SVGAGI. The CDR3 sequence is 15 residues long. Between the trimmed V and J ends, which lost 5 bases and 1 base, there was a span of 12 bases. CDR3 DNA: TGTGCCAGCAGTATTTCACAGGGTTCCTACAATGAGCAGTTCTTC. Translating it yields CASSISQGSYNEQFF.

The gene calls are TRBV28 and TRBJ1-4, with 7 positions matching TRBD1. V shed 0 bases and J 4 bases; nucleotides not matched to a gene: 5. The CDR3 covers 16 residues. From germline, CDR1 is MDHEN and CDR2 SYDVKM. CDR3 nucleotides: TGTGCCAGCAGTTTATGGGGACAGAGCCTTAATGAAAAACTGTTTTTT. Translation gives CASSLWGQSLNEKLFF.

The chain employs TRBV5-1 and TRBJ2-7; 14 bases are shared with TRBD2. Germline assignment: CDR1 SGHRS and CDR2 YFSETQ. The CDR3 totals 19 residues. The trim removed 4 bases at V and 0 bases at J, leaving 12 bases unmatched. The CDR3: CASSQTSGRASPSSYEQYF. The CDR3 DNA is TGCGCCAGCAGCCAGACTAGCGGGAGGGCCAGTCCCTCCTCCTACGAGCAGTACTTC. Combining the CDR3 with reference TRBV5-1 and TRBJ2-7 gives the whole variable domain KAGVTQTPRYLIKTRGQQVTLSCSPISGHRSVSWYQQTPGQGLQFLFEYFSETQRNKGNFPGRFSGRQFSNSRSEMNVSTLELGDSALYLCASSQTSGRASPSSYEQYFGPGTRLTVT.

The rearrangement joins TRBV28 to TRBJ1-1; no firm D call. V was clipped by 3 bases and J by 1 base, with 6 bases between them. Germline values: CDR1 MDHEN, CDR2 SYDVKM. The CDR3 has 13 residues. CDR3 nucleotides: TGTGCCAGCAGTTTCCCGGGGAACACTGAAGCTTTCTTT. Translation gives CASSFPGNTEAFF. The variable domain in full, completed from reference TRBV28 and TRBJ1-1, reads DVKVTQSSRYLVKRTGEKVFLECVQDMDHENMFWYRQDPGLGLRLIYFSYDVKMKEKGDIPEGYSVSREKKERFSLILESASTNQTSMYLCASSFPGNTEAFFGQGTRLTVV.

The sample holds a few counts of this clone. The chain links TRBV3-1 (or the pseudogene TRBV3-2) to TRBJ2-7; D may be TRBD2 (6 bases). V gave up 0 bases and J gave up 5 bases, with 23 bases separating them. Looked up from germline, CDR1 is LGHDT and CDR2 is YNNKEL (reference sequence). CDR3 size: 18 residues. For the CDR3, the DNA is TGTGCCAGCAGCCAAGAAGGCTTCCCGGGGGTGGGAACTAACGAGCAGTACTTC. Translating it yields CASSQEGFPGVGTNEQYF.

This clone was detected ten times or more. This sequence joins TRBV6-5 and TRBJ2-2, with TRBD2 matching over 8 bases. Germline lookup yields CDR1 MNHEY and CDR2 SVGAGI. The CDR3 totals 14 residues. V was pared by 8 bases and J by 3 bases, with 5 bases of the junction left unmatched. The CDR3 coding sequence is TGTGCCAGCTCGGGGGGGTTTCACACCGGGGAGCTGTTTTTT. Translating gives CASSGGFHTGELFF.

The chain has TRBV7-3 and TRBJ1-6; D may be TRBD1 (5 bases). The CDR3 length is 14 residues. Trimming stripped 2 bases from V and 9 bases from J, with 11 bases between. Per germline, CDR1 SGHTA and CDR2 FQGTGA. CDR3 nucleotide sequence: TGTGCCAGCAGCTTATTGGGGCTTTCTTCACCCCTCCACTTT. This translates into CASSLLGLSSPLHF.

The V gene is TRBV7-9, the J gene TRBJ1-2, with TRBD1 as a possible D gene (5 bases). Germline CDR1 and CDR2: SEHNR and FQNEAQ (reference sequence). Trimming took off 5 bases at V and 8 bases at J, with 18 bases between the two ends. There are 14 residues in the CDR3. CDR3 nucleotides: TGTGCCAGCAGCCCACGGAGGGAACGGGGGGGCTACACCTTC. Translated: CASSPRRERGGYTF.

CDR3 bases: TGTGCCAGCAGTTACTTAGAAGCGGGCGACTACGAGCAGTACTTC. Translated: CASSYLEAGDYEQYF. The chain carries TRBV6-6 and TRBJ2-7, with D possibly being TRBD2 (6 bases). The CDR3 sequence is 15 residues long. Germline V gene data show CDR1 as MNHNY and CDR2 as SVGAGI (reference sequence). Trimming shortened V by 1 base and J by 3 bases, and 13 bases separated the two germline ends.

This clone was seen only a few times. The V and J genes are TRBV5-4 and TRBJ2-2; 11 nucleotides align to TRBD2. Per the germline V gene, CDR1 is SGHNT and CDR2 is YYREEE (reference sequence). V gave up 4 bases and J gave up 6 bases; unmatched junction bases: 8. CDR3 length: 16 amino acids. The chain's CDR3 is CASSDTSGRWAGELFF. In nucleotides, the CDR3 is TGTGCCAGCAGCGATACTAGCGGGAGATGGGCCGGGGAGCTGTTTTTT.

V is TRBV4-1 and J is TRBJ2-3; 9 bases align to TRBD1. The CDR3 consists of 16 residues. Germline CDR1 reads MGHRA; CDR2 reads YSYEKL. With 0 bases clipped from V and 3 bases from J, the junction kept 4 bases outside the gene matches. The DNA of the CDR3 is TGCGCCAGCAGCCAAGAGGGACAGGGTTTTACAGATACGCAGTATTTT. It is translated as CASSQEGQGFTDTQYF.

A few counts support this clone. V and J are TRBV19 and TRBJ1-2, with 7 bases identical to TRBD1. V gave up 4 bases and J gave up 4 bases; unmatched junction bases: 9. Germline V gene lookup returns CDR1 LNHDA and CDR2 SQIVND (reference sequence). The length of the CDR3 is 15 residues. In DNA form, the CDR3 reads TGTGCCAGTAGTACCCGGGACAGACCTTTCTATGGCTACACCTTC. It is translated as CASSTRDRPFYGYTF.

V and J are TRBV5-1 and TRBJ1-3; D may be TRBD1 (6 bases). V dropped 4 bases and J dropped 4 bases, with 12 bases sitting between them. This CDR3 has 14 residues. The germline V gene encodes CDR1 SGHRS and CDR2 YFSETQ. DNA of the CDR3: TGCGCCAGCAGCGAAGGGACACTAGGAAACACCATATATTTT. It yields the protein CASSEGTLGNTIYF.

A single count supports this clone. The V and J genes are TRBV24-1 and TRBJ2-7; TRBD1 matches 9 bases. The CDR3 has 16 amino acids. The trim removed 2 bases at V and 6 bases at J, leaving 10 bases unmatched. Germline V gene sequence: CDR1 KGHDR, CDR2 SFDVKD. The CDR3 sequence: CATSDWGTGSLSEQYF. The CDR3 DNA sequence: TGTGCCACCAGTGATTGGGGGACAGGGAGCCTCTCCGAGCAGTACTTC.

This chain connects TRBV18 to TRBJ2-1; D not certain. With 0 bases removed from V and 5 bases from J, the gap between germline ends came to 8 bases. Germline assignment: CDR1 KGHSH and CDR2 LQKENI. The CDR3 is 14 amino acids. The CDR3 is CASSPPSSNNEQFF. CDR3 nucleotides: TGTGCCAGCTCACCACCTAGCAGCAACAATGAGCAGTTCTTC.

V is TRBV7-2 and J is TRBJ1-2, with 8 bases matching TRBD1. Trimming cost V 0 bases and J 4 bases; bases outside gene matches: 7. Germline V gene sequence: CDR1 SGHTA, CDR2 FQGNSA. The CDR3 is made up of 16 amino acids. The CDR3 nucleotides are TGTGCCAGCAGCTTAGCCGGGCAGGGGGCAATCTATGGCTACACCTTC. As protein: CASSLAGQGAIYGYTF.

This chain uses TRBV19 with TRBJ2-7; D gene unclear. The germline V gene has CDR1 LNHDA and CDR2 SQIVND (reference sequence). The CDR3 spans 15 residues. Trimming took off 5 bases at V and 2 bases at J, with 16 bases between the two ends. DNA for the CDR3: TGTGCCAGTAGTTCGGTAGGAGCGCCGCCCTACGAGCAGTACTTC. Protein product: CASSSVGAPPYEQYF.

V usage is TRBV27 and J usage is TRBJ2-1; D is uncertain. Trimming removed 2 bases at V and 3 bases at J, with 11 bases between. CDR1 MNHEY and CDR2 SMNVEV come from the germline V gene (reference sequence). The CDR3 has 15 amino acids. CDR3 sequence: CASSLGLDVYNEQFF. The CDR3 nucleotides read TGTGCCAGCAGTTTAGGGCTTGATGTCTACAATGAGCAGTTCTTC.